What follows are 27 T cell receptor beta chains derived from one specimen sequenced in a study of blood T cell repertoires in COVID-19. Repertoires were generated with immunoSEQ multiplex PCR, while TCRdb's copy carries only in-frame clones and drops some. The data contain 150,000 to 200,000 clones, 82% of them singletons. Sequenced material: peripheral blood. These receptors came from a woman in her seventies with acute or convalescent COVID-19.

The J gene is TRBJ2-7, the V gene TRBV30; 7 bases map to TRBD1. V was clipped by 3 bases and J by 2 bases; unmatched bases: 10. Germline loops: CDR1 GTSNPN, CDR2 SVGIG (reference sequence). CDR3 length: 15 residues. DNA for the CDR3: TGTGCCTGGAGCGACCATGGGACAGCACCCTACGAGCAGTACTTC. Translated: CAWSDHGTAPYEQYF.

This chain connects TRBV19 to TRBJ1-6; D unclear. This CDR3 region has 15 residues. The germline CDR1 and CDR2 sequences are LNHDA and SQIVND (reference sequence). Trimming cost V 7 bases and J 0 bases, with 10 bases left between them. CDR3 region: CASKLSSSYNSPLHF. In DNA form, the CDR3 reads TGTGCCAGTAAGCTTTCGAGCTCCTATAATTCACCCCTCCACTTT.

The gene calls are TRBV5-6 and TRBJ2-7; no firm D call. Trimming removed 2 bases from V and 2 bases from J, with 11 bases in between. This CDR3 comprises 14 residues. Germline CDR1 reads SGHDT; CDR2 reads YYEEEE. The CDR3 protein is CASSLGQRTYEQYF. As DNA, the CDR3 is TGTGCCAGCAGCTTAGGCCAGAGGACCTACGAGCAGTACTTC.

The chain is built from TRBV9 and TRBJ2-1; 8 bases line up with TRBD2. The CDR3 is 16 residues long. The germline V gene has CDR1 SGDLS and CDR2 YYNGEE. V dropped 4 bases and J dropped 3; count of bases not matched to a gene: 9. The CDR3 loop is CASSTQSGSDYNEQFF. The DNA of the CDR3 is TGTGCCAGCAGCACCCAAAGCGGGAGCGACTACAATGAGCAGTTCTTC.

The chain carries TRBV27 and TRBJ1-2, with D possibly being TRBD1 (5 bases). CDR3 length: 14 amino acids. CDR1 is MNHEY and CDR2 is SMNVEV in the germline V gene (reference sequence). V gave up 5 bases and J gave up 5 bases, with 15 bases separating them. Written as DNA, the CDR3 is TGTGCCAGCAGTCCTAGGAGGGGAGGATATGGCTACACCTTC. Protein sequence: CASSPRRGGYGYTF.

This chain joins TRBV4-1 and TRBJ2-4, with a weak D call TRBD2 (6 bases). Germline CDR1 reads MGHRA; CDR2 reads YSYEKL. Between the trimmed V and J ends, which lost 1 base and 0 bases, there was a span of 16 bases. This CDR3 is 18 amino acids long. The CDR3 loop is CASSQGMVRREAKNIQYF. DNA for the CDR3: TGCGCCAGCAGCCAAGGCATGGTCAGGCGGGAAGCCAAAAACATTCAGTACTTC.

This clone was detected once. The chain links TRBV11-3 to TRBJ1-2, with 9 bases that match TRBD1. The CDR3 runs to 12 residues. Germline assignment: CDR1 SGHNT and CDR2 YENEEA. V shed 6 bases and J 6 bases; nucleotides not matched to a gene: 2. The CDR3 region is CASSDRGNGYTF. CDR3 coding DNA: TGTGCCAGCAGTGACAGGGGGAATGGCTACACCTTC.

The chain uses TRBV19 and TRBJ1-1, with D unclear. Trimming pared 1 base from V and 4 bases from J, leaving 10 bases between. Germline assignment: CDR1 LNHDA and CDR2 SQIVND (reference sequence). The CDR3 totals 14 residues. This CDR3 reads CASSIGRGGTEAFF. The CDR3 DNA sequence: TGTGCCAGTAGTATAGGACGGGGAGGCACTGAAGCTTTCTTT.

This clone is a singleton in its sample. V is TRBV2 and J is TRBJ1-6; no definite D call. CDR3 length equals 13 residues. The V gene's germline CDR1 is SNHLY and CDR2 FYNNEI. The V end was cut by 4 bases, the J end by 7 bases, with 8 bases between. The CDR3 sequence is CASSGTENSPLHF. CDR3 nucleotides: TGTGCCAGCAGTGGAACAGAGAATTCACCCCTCCACTTT. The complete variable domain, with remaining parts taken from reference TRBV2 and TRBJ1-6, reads EPEVTQTPSHQVTQMGQEVILRCVPISNHLYFYWYRQILGQKVEFLVSFYNNEISEKSEIFDDQFSVERPDGSNFTLKIRSTKLEDSAMYFCASSGTENSPLHFGNGTRLTVT.

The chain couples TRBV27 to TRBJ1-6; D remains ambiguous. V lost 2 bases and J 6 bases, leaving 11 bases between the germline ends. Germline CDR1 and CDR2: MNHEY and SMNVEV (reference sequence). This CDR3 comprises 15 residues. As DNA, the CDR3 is TGTGCCAGCAGTTTAAGCGGCATGGGTAATTCACCCCTCCACTTT. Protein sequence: CASSLSGMGNSPLHF.

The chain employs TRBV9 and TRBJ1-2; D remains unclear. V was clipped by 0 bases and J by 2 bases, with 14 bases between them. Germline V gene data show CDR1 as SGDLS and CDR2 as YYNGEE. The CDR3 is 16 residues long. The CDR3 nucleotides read TGTGCCAGCAGCGTAGGGAGTCAGCTAGGAAACTATGGCTACACCTTC. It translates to CASSVGSQLGNYGYTF.

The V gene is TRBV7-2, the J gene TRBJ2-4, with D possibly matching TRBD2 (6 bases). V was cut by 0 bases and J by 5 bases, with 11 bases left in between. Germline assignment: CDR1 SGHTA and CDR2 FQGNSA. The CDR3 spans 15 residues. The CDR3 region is CASSLAGGQENIQYF. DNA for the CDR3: TGTGCCAGCAGCTTAGCGGGGGGTCAGGAAAACATTCAGTACTTC.

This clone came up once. In DNA form, the CDR3 reads TGTGCCAGCAGCCCGGCCGTTCTAGCGGGGGGGCCAGGTGAGCAGTTCTTC. Translating it yields CASSPAVLAGGPGEQFF. The chain combines TRBV5-4 with TRBJ2-1, with 12 bases that match TRBD2. The CDR3 runs 17 residues. V shed 4 bases, J shed 9 bases, and the junction held 14 bases outside the gene matches. Germline values: CDR1 SGHNT, CDR2 YYREEE (reference sequence).

CDR3 nucleotide sequence: TGTGCCAGCAGCCCCTACGCGGGGTCGGGAAACACCATATATTTT. Amino acids: CASSPYAGSGNTIYF. The chain couples TRBV7-2 to TRBJ1-3; D is ambiguous. The CDR3 sequence is 15 residues long. Deletions cut 5 bases from V and 4 bases from J, with 15 bases between. Germline CDR1 and CDR2: SGHTA and FQGNSA.

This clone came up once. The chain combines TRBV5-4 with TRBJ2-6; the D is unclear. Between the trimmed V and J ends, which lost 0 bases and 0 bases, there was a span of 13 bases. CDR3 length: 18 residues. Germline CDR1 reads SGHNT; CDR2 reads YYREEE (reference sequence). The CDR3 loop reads CASSLAIRADSGANVLTF. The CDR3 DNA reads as TGTGCCAGCAGCTTGGCCATTCGAGCCGACTCTGGGGCCAACGTCCTGACTTTC.

DNA of the CDR3: TGCGCCAGCAGCCAAGAGGAGACCAGCTCCTACGAGCAGTACTTC. As protein: CASSQEETSSYEQYF. The chain employs TRBV4-3 and TRBJ2-7; D gene unclear. Trimming stripped 0 bases from V and 0 bases from J, with 9 bases between. Germline assignment: CDR1 LGHNA and CDR2 YSLEER. The length of the CDR3 is 15 residues.

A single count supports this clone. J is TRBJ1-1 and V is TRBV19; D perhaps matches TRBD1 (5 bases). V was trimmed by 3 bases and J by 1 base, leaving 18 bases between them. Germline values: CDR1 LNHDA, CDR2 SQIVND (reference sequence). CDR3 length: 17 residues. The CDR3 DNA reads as TGTGCCAGTAGTATGAACGGGGGGTGGTCTAAGAACACTGAAGCTTTCTTT. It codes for CASSMNGGWSKNTEAFF.

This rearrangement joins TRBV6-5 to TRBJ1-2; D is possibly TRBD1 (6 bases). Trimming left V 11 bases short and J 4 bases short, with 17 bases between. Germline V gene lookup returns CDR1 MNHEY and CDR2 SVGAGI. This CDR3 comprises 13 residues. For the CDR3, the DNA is TGTGCCTCCCGGGACATCTCCATCTATGGCTACACCTTC. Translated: CASRDISIYGYTF.

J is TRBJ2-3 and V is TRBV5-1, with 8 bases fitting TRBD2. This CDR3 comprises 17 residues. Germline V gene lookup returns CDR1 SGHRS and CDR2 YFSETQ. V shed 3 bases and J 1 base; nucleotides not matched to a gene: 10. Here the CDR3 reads CASSSRLARMGTDTQYF. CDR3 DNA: TGCGCCAGCAGCTCTAGACTAGCGAGGATGGGCACAGATACGCAGTATTTT.

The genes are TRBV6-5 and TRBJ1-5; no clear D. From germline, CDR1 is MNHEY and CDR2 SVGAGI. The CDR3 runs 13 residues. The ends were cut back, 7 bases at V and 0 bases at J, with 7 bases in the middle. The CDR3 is CASTVNSNQPQHF. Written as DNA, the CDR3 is TGTGCCAGCACCGTAAATAGCAATCAGCCCCAGCATTTT.

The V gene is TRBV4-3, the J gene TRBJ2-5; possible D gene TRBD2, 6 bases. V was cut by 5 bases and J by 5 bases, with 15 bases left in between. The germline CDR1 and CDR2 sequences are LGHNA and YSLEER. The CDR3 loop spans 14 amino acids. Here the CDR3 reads CASSSRLVAETQYF. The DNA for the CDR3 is TGCGCCAGCAGCTCCCGACTAGTAGCTGAGACCCAGTACTTC.

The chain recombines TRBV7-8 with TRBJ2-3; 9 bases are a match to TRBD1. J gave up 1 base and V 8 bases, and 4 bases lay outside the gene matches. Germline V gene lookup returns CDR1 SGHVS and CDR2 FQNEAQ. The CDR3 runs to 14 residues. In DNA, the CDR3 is TGTGCCAGCCTAGACAGGGGGGGCACAGATACGCAGTATTTT. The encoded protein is CASLDRGGTDTQYF.

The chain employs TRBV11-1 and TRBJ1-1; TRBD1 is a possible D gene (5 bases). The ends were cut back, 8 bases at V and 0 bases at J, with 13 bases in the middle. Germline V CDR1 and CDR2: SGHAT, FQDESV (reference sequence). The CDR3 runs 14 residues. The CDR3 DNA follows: TGTGCCAGCGCCCCCGGGGGGGTGAACACTGAAGCTTTCTTT. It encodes CASAPGGVNTEAFF.

CDR3 sequence (DNA): TGTGCCAGCAGCGTCCTCGGACTAGCGGGAGTTCTTGGTGACAATGAGCAGTTCTTC. It encodes CASSVLGLAGVLGDNEQFF. The V and J genes are TRBV9 and TRBJ2-1; 13 bases line up with TRBD2. The V gene end was trimmed by 2 bases and the J gene end by 5 bases; junction bases not matched to a gene: 13. CDR3 size: 19 residues. CDR1 SGDLS and CDR2 YYNGEE come from the germline V gene. The complete variable domain, with remaining parts taken from reference TRBV9 and TRBJ2-1, reads DSGVTQTPKHLITATGQRVTLRCSPRSGDLSVYWYQQSLDQGLQFLIQYYNGEERAKGNILERFSAQQFPDLHSELNLSSLELGDSALYFCASSVLGLAGVLGDNEQFFGPGTRLTVL.

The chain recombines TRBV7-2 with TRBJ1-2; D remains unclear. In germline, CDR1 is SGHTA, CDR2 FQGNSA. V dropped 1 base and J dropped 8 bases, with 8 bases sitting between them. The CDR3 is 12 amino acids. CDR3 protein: CASSLGEGGYTF. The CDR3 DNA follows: TGTGCCAGCAGCTTAGGTGAGGGAGGCTACACCTTC.

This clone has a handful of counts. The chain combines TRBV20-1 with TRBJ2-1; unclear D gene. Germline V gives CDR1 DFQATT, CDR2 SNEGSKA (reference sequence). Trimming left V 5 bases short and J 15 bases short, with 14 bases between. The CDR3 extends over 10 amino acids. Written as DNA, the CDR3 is TGCAGTGCTCCGAGCGCCGAGAGGTTCTTC. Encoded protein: CSAPSAERFF.

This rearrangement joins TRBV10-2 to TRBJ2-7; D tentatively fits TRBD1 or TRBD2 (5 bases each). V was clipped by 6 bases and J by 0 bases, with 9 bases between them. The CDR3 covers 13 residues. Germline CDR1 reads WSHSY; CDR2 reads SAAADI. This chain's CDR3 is CASSEGSSYEQYF. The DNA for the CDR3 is TGCGCCAGCAGCGAGGGGAGCTCCTACGAGCAGTACTTC.